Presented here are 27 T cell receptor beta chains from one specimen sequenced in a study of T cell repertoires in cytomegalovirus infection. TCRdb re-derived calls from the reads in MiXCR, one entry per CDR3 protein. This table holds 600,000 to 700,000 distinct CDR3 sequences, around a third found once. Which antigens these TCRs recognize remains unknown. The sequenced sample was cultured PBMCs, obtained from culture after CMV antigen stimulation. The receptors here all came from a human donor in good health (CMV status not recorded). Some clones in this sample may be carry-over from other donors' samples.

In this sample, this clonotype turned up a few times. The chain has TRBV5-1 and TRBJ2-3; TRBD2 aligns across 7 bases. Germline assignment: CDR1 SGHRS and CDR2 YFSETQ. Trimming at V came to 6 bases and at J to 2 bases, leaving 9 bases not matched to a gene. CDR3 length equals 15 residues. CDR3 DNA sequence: TGCGCCAGCATGGGAACGGGGGGACCCACAGATACGCAGTATTTT. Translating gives CASMGTGGPTDTQYF.

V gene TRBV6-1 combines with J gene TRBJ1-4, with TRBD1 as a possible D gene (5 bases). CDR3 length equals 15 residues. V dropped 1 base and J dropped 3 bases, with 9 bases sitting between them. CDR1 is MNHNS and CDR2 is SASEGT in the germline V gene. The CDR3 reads CASSEVGGANEKLFF. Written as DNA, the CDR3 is TGTGCCAGCAGTGAAGTTGGAGGGGCTAATGAAAAACTGTTTTTT.

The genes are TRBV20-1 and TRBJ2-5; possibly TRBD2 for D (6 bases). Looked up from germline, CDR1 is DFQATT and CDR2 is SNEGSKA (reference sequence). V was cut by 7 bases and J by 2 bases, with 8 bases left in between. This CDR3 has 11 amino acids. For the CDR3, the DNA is TGCAGTGGGGGGGTACAAGAGACCCAGTACTTC. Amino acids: CSGGVQETQYF.

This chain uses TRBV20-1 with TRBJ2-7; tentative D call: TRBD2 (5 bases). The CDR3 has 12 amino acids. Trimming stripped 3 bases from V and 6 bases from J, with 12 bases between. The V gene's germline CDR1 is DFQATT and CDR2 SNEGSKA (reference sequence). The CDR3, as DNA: TGCAGTGCTAGGCGGCCCAGCGGCGAGCAGTACTTC. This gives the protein CSARRPSGEQYF.

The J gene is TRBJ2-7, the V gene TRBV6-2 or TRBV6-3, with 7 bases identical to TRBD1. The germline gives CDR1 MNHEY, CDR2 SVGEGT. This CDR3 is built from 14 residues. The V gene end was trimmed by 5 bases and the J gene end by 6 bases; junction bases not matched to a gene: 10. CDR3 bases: TGTGCCAGCAGTCGGCCCCCGACAGGGATCGAGCAGTACTTC. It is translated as CASSRPPTGIEQYF.

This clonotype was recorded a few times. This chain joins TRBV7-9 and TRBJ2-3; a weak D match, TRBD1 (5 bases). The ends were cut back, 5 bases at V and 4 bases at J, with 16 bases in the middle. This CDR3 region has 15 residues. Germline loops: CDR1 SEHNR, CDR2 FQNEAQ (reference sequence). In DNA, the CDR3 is TGTGCCAGCAGCCCCCTCGTCCAGGGTCCAGATACGCAGTATTTT. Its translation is CASSPLVQGPDTQYF.

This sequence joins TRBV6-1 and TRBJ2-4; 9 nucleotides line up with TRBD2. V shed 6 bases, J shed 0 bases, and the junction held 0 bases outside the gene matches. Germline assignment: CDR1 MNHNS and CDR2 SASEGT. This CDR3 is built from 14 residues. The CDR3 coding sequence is TGTGCCAGCAGGACTAGCGGAGCCAAAAACATTCAGTACTTC. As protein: CASRTSGAKNIQYF.

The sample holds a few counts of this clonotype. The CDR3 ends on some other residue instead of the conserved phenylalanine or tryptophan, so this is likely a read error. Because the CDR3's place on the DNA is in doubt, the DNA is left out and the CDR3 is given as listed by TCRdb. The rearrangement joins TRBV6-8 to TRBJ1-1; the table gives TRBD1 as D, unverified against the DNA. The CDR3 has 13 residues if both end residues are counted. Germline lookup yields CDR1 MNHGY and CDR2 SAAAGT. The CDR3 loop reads CASRNRDRTLVEL.

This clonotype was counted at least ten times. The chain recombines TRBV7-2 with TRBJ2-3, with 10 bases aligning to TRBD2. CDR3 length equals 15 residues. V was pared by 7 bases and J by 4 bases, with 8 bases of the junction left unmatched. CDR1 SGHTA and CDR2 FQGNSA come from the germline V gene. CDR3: CASNERGGVADTQYF. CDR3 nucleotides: TGTGCCAGCAACGAGCGGGGGGGCGTCGCAGATACGCAGTATTTT.

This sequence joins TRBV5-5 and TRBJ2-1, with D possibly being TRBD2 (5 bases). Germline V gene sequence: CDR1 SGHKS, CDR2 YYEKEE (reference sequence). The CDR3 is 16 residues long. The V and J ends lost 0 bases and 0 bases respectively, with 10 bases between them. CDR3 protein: CASSLERLSSYNEQFF. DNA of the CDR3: TGTGCCAGCAGCTTGGAGCGGCTAAGCTCCTACAATGAGCAGTTCTTC.

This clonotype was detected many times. Here the CDR3 reads CASSPWPRRSRNTIYF. The CDR3 nucleotides are TGTGCCAGCAGCCCTTGGCCCAGGCGAAGTCGAAACACCATATATTTT. The chain is built from TRBV7-2 and TRBJ1-3; D call uncertain. The CDR3 totals 16 residues. The germline V and J ends were trimmed by 5 bases and 5 bases, with 19 bases remaining between them. Germline CDR1 and CDR2: SGHTA and FQGNSA.

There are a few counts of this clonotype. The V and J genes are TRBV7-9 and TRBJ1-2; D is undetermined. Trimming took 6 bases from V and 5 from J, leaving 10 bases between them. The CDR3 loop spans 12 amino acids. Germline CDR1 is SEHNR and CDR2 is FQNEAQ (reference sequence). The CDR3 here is CASSGETYGYTF. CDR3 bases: TGTGCCAGCAGTGGGGAGACTTATGGCTACACCTTC. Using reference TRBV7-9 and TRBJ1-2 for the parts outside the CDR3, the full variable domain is DTGVSQNPRHKITKRGQNVTFRCDPISEHNRLYWYRQTLGQGPEFLTYFQNEAQLEKSRLLSDRFSAERPKGSFSTLEIQRTEQGDSAMYLCASSGETYGYTFGSGTRLTVV.

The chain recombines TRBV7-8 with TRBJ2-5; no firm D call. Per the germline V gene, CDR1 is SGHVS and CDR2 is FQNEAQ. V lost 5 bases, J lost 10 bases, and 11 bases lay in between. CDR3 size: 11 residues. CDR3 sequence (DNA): TGTGCCAGCAGCCCCTATAGTGGCCAGTACTTC. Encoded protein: CASSPYSGQYF.

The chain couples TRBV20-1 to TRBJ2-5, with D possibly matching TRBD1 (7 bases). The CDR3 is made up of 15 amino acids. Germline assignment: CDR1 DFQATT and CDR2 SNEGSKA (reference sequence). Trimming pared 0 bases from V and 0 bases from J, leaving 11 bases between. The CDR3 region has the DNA TGCAGTGCTAGAGATTCAGGGGGGTACCAAGAGACCCAGTACTTC. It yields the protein CSARDSGGYQETQYF.

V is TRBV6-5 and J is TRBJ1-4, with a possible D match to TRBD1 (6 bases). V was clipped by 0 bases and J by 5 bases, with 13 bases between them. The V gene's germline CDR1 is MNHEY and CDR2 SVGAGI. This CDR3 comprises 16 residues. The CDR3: CASSYSGRGSNEKLFF. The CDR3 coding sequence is TGTGCCAGCAGTTACTCGGGGAGGGGGTCGAATGAAAAACTGTTTTTT.

CDR3 in amino acids: CASTFEGRFMVTGELFF. For the CDR3, the DNA is TGCGCCAGCACCTTCGAAGGTCGTTTTATGGTAACCGGGGAGCTGTTTTTT. The gene calls are TRBV5-1 and TRBJ2-2; the D is unclear. CDR3 length: 17 residues. Trimming cost V 6 bases and J 5 bases, with 23 bases left between them. Germline values: CDR1 SGHRS, CDR2 YFSETQ.

The CDR3 reads CASGPQGGTEAFF. CDR3 DNA sequence: TGTGCTAGTGGTCCCCAGGGGGGAACTGAAGCTTTCTTT. The chain employs TRBV12-5 and TRBJ1-1, with 7 bases fitting TRBD1. The CDR3 extends over 13 amino acids. Per the germline V gene, CDR1 is LGHNT and CDR2 is FRNRAP. V shed 5 bases and J 5 bases; nucleotides not matched to a gene: 5.

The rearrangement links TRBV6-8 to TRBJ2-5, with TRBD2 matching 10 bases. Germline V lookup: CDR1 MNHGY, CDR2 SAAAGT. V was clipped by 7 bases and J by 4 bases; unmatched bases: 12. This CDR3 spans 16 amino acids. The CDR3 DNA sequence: TGTGCCAGCACCAACGGGGGTTTAGCGGGAGGAGAGACCCAGTACTTC. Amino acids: CASTNGGLAGGETQYF.

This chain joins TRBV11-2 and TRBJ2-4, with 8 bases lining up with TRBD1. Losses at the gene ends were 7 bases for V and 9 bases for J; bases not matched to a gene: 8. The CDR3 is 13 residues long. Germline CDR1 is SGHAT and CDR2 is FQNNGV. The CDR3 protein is CASTLTGAGIQYF. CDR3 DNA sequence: TGTGCCAGCACCCTGACAGGGGCCGGCATTCAGTACTTC.

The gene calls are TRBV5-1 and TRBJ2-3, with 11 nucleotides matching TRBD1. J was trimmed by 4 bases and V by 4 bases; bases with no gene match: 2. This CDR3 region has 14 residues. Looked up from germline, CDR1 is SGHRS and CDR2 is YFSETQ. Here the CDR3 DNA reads TGCGCCAGCAGCGAGGGACAGGGGGCAGATACGCAGTATTTT. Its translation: CASSEGQGADTQYF.

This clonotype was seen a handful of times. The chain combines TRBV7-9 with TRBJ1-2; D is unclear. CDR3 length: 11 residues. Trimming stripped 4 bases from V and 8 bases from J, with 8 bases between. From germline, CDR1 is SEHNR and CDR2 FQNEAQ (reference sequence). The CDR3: CASSYGWGYTF. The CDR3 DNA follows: TGTGCCAGCAGCTATGGGTGGGGCTACACCTTC.

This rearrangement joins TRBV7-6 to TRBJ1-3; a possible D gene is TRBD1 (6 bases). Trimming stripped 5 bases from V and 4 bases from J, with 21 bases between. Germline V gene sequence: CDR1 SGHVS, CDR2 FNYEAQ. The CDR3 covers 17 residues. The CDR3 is CASSARPGVLSGNTIYF. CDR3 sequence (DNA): TGTGCCAGCAGCGCTCGGCCAGGGGTCCTTAGCGGAAACACCATATATTTT.

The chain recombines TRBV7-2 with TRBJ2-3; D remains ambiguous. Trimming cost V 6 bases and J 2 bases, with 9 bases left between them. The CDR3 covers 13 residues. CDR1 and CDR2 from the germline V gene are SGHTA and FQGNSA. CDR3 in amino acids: CASRPDLTDTQYF. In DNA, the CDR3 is TGTGCCAGCAGACCGGACCTCACAGATACGCAGTATTTT. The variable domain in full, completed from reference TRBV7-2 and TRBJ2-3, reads GAGVSQSPSNKVTEKGKDVELRCDPISGHTALYWYRQSLGQGLEFLIYFQGNSAPDKSGLPSDRFSAERTGGSVSTLTIQRTQQEDSAVYLCASRPDLTDTQYFGPGTRLTVL.

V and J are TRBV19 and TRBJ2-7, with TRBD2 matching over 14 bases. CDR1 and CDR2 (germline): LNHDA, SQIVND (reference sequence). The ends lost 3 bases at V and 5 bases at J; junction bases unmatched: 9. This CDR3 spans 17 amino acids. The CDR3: CASSILPTTSGGDEQYF. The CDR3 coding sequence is TGTGCCAGTAGTATCCTGCCAACGACTAGCGGGGGGGACGAGCAGTACTTC.

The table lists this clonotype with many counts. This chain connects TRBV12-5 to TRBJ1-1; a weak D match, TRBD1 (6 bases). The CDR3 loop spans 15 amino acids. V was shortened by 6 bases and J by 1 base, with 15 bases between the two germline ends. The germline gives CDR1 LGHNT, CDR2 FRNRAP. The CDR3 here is CASGTLQGGNTEAFF. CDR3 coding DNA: TGTGCTAGTGGCACCCTCCAAGGGGGGAACACTGAAGCTTTCTTT.

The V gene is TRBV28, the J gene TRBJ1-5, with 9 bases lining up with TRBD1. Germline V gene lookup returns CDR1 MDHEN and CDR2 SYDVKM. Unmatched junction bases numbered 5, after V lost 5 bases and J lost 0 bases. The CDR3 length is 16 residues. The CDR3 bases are TGTGCCAGCAGTCCTCCGGACAGGGGTAGCAATCAGCCCCAGCATTTT. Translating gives CASSPPDRGSNQPQHF.

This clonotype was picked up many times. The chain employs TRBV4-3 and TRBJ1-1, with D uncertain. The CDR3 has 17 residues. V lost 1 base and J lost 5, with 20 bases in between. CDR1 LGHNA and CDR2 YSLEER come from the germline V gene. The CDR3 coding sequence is TGCGCCAGCAGCCAAGGACCCCCCGCTTACACGAAAACTGAAGCTTTCTTT. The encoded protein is CASSQGPPAYTKTEAFF.